These 17 T cell receptor beta chains were sequenced from one sample in a study of T-cell memory formation after mild COVID-19. Each CDR3 protein is one row after TCRdb ran MiXCR on the 5' RACE reads. The sample carries just over 300,000 distinct CDR3 sequences, 19% recorded once. The sample consisted of PBMCs or a T cell subset sorted from them (not recorded which). These receptors were collected from a young man who had mild COVID-19 (a few samples of this study predate the infection). Cell type and time point are not known.

This clonotype has more than one count but fewer than ten. The V gene is TRBV2, the J gene TRBJ2-7, with D unresolved. Germline lookup yields CDR1 SNHLY and CDR2 FYNNEI. This CDR3 spans 12 amino acids. The ends were cut back, 4 bases at V and 1 base at J, with 5 bases in the middle. The DNA of the CDR3 is TGTGCCAGCAGTGCCCGTTCCTACGAGCAGTACGTC. This sequence encodes CASSARSYEQYV.

The chain joins TRBV19 to TRBJ1-5, with D uncertain. Germline V gene lookup returns CDR1 LNHDA and CDR2 SQIVND (reference sequence). V shed 4 bases and J shed 7 bases, with 17 bases lying between them. CDR3 size: 15 residues. The CDR3 DNA follows: TGTGCCAGTAGTACCCCCGACGGTTTCAGCCAGCCCCAGCATTTT. Amino acid sequence: CASSTPDGFSQPQHF.

V usage is TRBV9 and J usage is TRBJ2-5, with D unclear. This CDR3 comprises 14 residues. The germline V gene has CDR1 SGDLS and CDR2 YYNGEE. V shed 4 bases and J shed 5 bases, with 15 bases lying between them. The CDR3 reads CASSQEGLRETQYF. The DNA of the CDR3 is TGTGCCAGCAGCCAGGAAGGTCTTCGGGAGACCCAGTACTTC.

This clonotype was observed a handful of times. The rearrangement links TRBV12-3 or TRBV12-4 to TRBJ1-2, with D tentatively TRBD1 (6 bases). The CDR3 spans 15 residues. Trimming stripped 7 bases from V and 3 bases from J, with 18 bases between. For the CDR3, the DNA is TGTGCCAGCACGTCCGGGACGGGGGCCTACTATGGCTACACCTTC. This codes for CASTSGTGAYYGYTF.

The V call is TRBV12-3 or TRBV12-4, the J call TRBJ1-5; D perhaps matches TRBD1 (6 bases). Trimming took off 6 bases at V and 4 bases at J, with 16 bases between the two ends. The CDR3 covers 15 residues. The CDR3 region has the DNA TGTGCCAGCAGCTCCGGGACATGGGCAAATCAGCCCCAGCATTTT. Translated, it gives CASSSGTWANQPQHF.

This clonotype turned up a few times. J is TRBJ1-1 and V is TRBV5-1; no clear D. The V gene's germline CDR1 is SGHRS and CDR2 YFSETQ. CDR3 length: 14 amino acids. Trimming pared 2 bases from V and 0 bases from J, leaving 8 bases between. In nucleotides, the CDR3 is TGCGCCAGCAGCTTAGGGCCCATGAACACTGAAGCTTTCTTT. Its protein is CASSLGPMNTEAFF.

V is TRBV24-1 and J is TRBJ1-6, with D possibly matching TRBD1 (5 bases). Per germline, CDR1 KGHDR and CDR2 SFDVKD. This CDR3 spans 22 amino acids. The ends were cut back, 0 bases at V and 10 bases at J, with 33 bases in the middle. CDR3 protein: CATSDLFDRRVVGVQVQSPLHF. DNA for the CDR3: TGTGCCACCAGTGATTTGTTTGATCGTCGGGTCGTGGGAGTACAGGTTCAATCACCCCTCCACTTT.

Ten or more counts support this clonotype. This rearrangement joins TRBV5-1 to TRBJ2-3, with 10 bases aligning to TRBD2. Germline V gene lookup returns CDR1 SGHRS and CDR2 YFSETQ. The CDR3 loop spans 16 amino acids. J was trimmed by 4 bases and V by 0 bases; bases with no gene match: 5. Written as DNA, the CDR3 is TGCGCCAGCAGCTTGGTTGGTAGCGGGGGGTCAGATACGCAGTATTTT. As protein: CASSLVGSGGSDTQYF.

This clonotype was counted a few times. The chain has TRBV2 and TRBJ1-1; no reliable D call. The CDR3 runs 14 residues. Germline lookup yields CDR1 SNHLY and CDR2 FYNNEI. The germline V and J ends were trimmed by 6 bases and 6 bases, with 17 bases remaining between them. The CDR3 sequence is CASRRGGSGAEAFF. CDR3 bases: TGTGCCAGCAGGAGAGGAGGGTCGGGCGCTGAAGCTTTCTTT.

This rearrangement joins TRBV29-1 to TRBJ2-5, with D possibly being TRBD1 or TRBD2 (5 bases each). CDR1 and CDR2 (germline): SQVTM, ANQGSEA. The CDR3 spans 13 residues. Trimming removed 4 bases from V and 4 bases from J, with 13 bases in between. The CDR3 reads CSVAGTRRETQYF. The CDR3 DNA sequence: TGCAGCGTTGCAGGGACCAGAAGAGAGACCCAGTACTTC.

The V gene is TRBV6-5, the J gene TRBJ2-7; D is unresolved. Trimming left V 2 bases short and J 0 bases short, with 11 bases between. This CDR3 is 15 amino acids long. Germline V gene sequence: CDR1 MNHEY, CDR2 SVGAGI. In nucleotides, the CDR3 is TGTGCCAGCAGTTACCCTTCCTGGAGCTCCTACGAGCAGTACGTC. Protein: CASSYPSWSSYEQYV.

The J gene is TRBJ1-2, the V gene TRBV5-1; 9 bases match TRBD1. V shed 4 bases, J shed 3 bases, and the junction held 13 bases outside the gene matches. CDR3 length: 17 residues. Germline V gives CDR1 SGHRS, CDR2 YFSETQ. The DNA of the CDR3 is TGCGCCAGCAGCCCCCGGGACAGGGAAACACCGGACTATGGCTACACCTTC. It yields the protein CASSPRDRETPDYGYTF.

The chain employs TRBV28 and TRBJ2-1; 8 nucleotides agree with TRBD1. The CDR3 is 12 residues long. V lost 9 bases, J lost 9 bases, and 7 bases stayed unmatched. Germline CDR1 reads MDHEN; CDR2 reads SYDVKM. CDR3 DNA sequence: TGTGCCAGTTGGACAGGGTCGGGTGAGCAGTTCTTC. Amino acid sequence: CASWTGSGEQFF. The complete variable domain, with remaining parts taken from reference TRBV28 and TRBJ2-1, reads DVKVTQSSRYLVKRTGEKVFLECVQDMDHENMFWYRQDPGLGLRLIYFSYDVKMKEKGDIPEGYSVSREKKERFSLILESASTNQTSMYLCASWTGSGEQFFGPGTRLTVL.

This clonotype appeared a few times. V gene TRBV11-1 combines with J gene TRBJ1-1; the match to TRBD1 covers 8 bases. V lost 5 bases, J lost 1 base, and 6 bases stayed unmatched. This CDR3 spans 15 amino acids. Germline V lookup: CDR1 SGHAT, CDR2 FQDESV (reference sequence). The CDR3 nucleotides are TGTGCCAGCAGCCCACCCGGGACAGGGAACACTGAAGCTTTCTTT. Translating it yields CASSPPGTGNTEAFF.

There are a few counts of this clonotype. The V and J genes are TRBV11-2 and TRBJ1-2; no clear D gene. Trimming removed 3 bases from V and 8 bases from J, with 10 bases in between. This CDR3 contains 12 residues. Germline CDR1 SGHAT, CDR2 FQNNGV. Here the CDR3 DNA reads TGTGCCAGCAGCTTTGGTGCTCAGGGCTACACCTTC. The encoded protein is CASSFGAQGYTF.

This clonotype was picked up a small number of times. The chain carries TRBV4-2 and TRBJ2-7; TRBD1 aligns across 7 bases. CDR1 LGHNA and CDR2 YNFKEQ come from the germline V gene. V lost 3 bases, J lost 0 bases, and 2 bases stayed unmatched. This CDR3 has 14 amino acids. The chain's CDR3 is CASSQRQGSYEQYV. The CDR3 DNA sequence: TGTGCCAGCAGCCAGAGACAGGGCTCCTACGAGCAGTACGTC.

This clonotype occurred a few times. The chain links TRBV7-9 to TRBJ1-2; 8 nucleotides match TRBD1. Germline V CDR1 and CDR2: SEHNR, FQNEAQ (reference sequence). V lost 6 bases and J lost 4; bases outside the gene matches: 4. This CDR3 has 13 residues. The CDR3 coding sequence is TGTGCCAGCAGTTCACAGGGGGTCTATGGCTACACCTTC. Amino acids: CASSSQGVYGYTF. Based on the CDR3 plus reference TRBV7-9 and TRBJ1-2, the full variable domain is DTGVSQNPRHKITKRGQNVTFRCDPISEHNRLYWYRQTLGQGPEFLTYFQNEAQLEKSRLLSDRFSAERPKGSFSTLEIQRTEQGDSAMYLCASSSQGVYGYTFGSGTRLTVV.